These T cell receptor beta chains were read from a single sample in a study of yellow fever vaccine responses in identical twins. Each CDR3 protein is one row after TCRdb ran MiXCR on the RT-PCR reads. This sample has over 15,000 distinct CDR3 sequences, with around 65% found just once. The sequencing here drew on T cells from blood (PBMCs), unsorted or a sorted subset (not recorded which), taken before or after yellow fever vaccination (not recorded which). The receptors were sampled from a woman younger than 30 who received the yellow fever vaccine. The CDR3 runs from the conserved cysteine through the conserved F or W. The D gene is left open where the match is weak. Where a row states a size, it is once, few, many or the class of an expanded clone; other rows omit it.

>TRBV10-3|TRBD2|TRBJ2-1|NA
CAISESLLRLAGFDEQFF
TGTGCCATCAGTGAGTCTCTCTTGAGGCTAGCGGGATTCGATGAGCAGTTCTTC
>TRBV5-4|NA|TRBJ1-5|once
CASSLGNQPQHF
TGTGCCAGCAGCTTGGGGAATCAGCCCCAGCATTTT
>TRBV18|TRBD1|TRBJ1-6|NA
CASSPAGNRGGSPLHF
TGTGCCAGCTCCCCGGCGGGGAACAGGGGCGGTTCACCCCTCCACTTT
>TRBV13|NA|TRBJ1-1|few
CASSPVQEAFF
TGTGCCAGCAGCCCCGTGCAAGAAGCTTTCTTT
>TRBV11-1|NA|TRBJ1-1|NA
CASSLGVGRTEAFF
TGTGCCAGCAGCTTGGGCGTTGGACGGACTGAAGCTTTCTTT
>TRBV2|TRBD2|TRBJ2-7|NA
CASSVPPRLAGSYEQYF
TGTGCCAGCAGTGTCCCTCCCCGACTAGCGGGCTCCTACGAGCAGTACTTC
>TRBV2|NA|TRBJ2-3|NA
CASSEEGPLHGTQYF
TGTGCCAGCAGTGAAGAGGGACCCTTACATGGGACGCAGTATTTT
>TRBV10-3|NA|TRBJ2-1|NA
CAISSQGGNNEQFF
TGTGCCATCAGTTCCCAGGGGGGAAACAATGAGCAGTTCTTC
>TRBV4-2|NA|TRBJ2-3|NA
CASSQEGVTSQYF
TGTGCCAGCAGCCAAGAAGGGGTAACCTCGCAGTATTTT
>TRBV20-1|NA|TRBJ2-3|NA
CSARAQGGTQYF
TGCAGTGCTAGAGCCCAGGGAGGTACGCAGTATTTT
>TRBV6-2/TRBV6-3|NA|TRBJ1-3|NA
CASSYSFERFSGNTIYF
TGTGCCAGCAGTTACTCGTTTGAGCGCTTCTCTGGAAACACCATATATTTT
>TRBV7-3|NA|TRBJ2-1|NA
CASSLGRSPYNEQFF
TGTGCCAGCAGCTTAGGGCGGTCCCCCTACAATGAGCAGTTCTTC
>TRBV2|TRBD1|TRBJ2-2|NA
CASSEEQGGRELFF
TGTGCCAGCAGTGAGGAACAGGGGGGAAGGGAGCTGTTTTTT
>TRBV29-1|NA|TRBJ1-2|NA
CSVEVLRRYGYTF
TGCAGCGTTGAAGTCCTCAGGAGATATGGCTACACCTTC
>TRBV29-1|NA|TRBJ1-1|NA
CSAEGASAEAFF
TGCAGCGCCGAGGGAGCGAGCGCTGAAGCTTTCTTT
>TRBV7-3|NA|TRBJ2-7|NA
CASSLRDGINYEQYF
TGTGCCAGCAGCTTAAGGGACGGAATAAACTACGAGCAGTACTTC
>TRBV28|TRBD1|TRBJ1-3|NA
CASIMGQGRNTIYF
TGTGCCAGCATCATGGGACAGGGCAGAAACACCATATATTTT
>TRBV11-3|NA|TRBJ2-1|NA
CASSLVVQYNEQFF
TGTGCCAGCAGCTTAGTGGTCCAGTACAATGAGCAGTTCTTC
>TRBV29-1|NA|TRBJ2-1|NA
CSVRSSAHPSLRNEQFF
TGCAGCGTTCGGTCTAGCGCCCATCCCTCTCTACGAAATGAGCAGTTCTTC
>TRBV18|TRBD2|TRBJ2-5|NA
CASSPPGLAGAQETQYF
TGTGCCAGCTCACCCCCGGGACTAGCGGGGGCCCAAGAGACCCAGTACTTC
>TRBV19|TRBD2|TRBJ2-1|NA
CASRLARDNEQFF
TGTGCCAGTAGACTAGCGAGAGACAATGAGCAGTTCTTC
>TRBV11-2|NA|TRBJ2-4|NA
CASSSQWLTKNIQYF
TGTGCCAGCAGCTCCCAATGGCTAACCAAAAACATTCAGTACTTC
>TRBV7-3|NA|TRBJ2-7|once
CASSLMYAGSYEQYF
TGTGCCAGCAGCTTAATGTATGCAGGTTCCTACGAGCAGTACTTC
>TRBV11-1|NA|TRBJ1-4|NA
CASSLLVTNEKLFF
TGTGCCAGCAGCTTACTTGTGACTAATGAAAAACTGTTTTTT